These 18 T cell receptor beta chains came from one sample sequenced in a study of T cells of healthy individuals (dated by TCRdb to the late 2010s). The library was produced with 5' RACE. Sequencing used an Illumina MiSeq. In-frame beta chains were kept once TCRdb had trimmed the public reads at Q25 with fastp and called clones with MiXCR. Under each unique CDR3 protein, matching rows form one entry showing the most common genes and DNA. The sample table holds around 63,000 distinct CDR3 sequences, of which about a sixth were seen once. The ten largest make up around 4.7% of the sample. These receptors all stem from a human donor in good health.

This clonotype was picked up a small number of times. The V call is TRBV19, the J call TRBJ1-5; 7 nucleotides agree with TRBD1. CDR3 length equals 13 residues. Looked up from germline, CDR1 is LNHDA and CDR2 is SQIVND (reference sequence). The V segment lost 6 bases and the J segment 9 bases; nucleotides outside the gene matches: 8. DNA for the CDR3: TGTGCCAGTAGAAAAGACAGGGCGCGGCCCCAGCATTTT. This encodes CASRKDRARPQHF.

There are many counts of this clonotype. In DNA, the CDR3 is TGTGCCAGCAGCCCCCCGGGGGAACAGGAGACCCAGTACTTC. This encodes CASSPPGEQETQYF. The chain couples TRBV7-2 to TRBJ2-5, with D possibly TRBD2 on 6 matching bases. Between the trimmed V and J ends, which lost 5 bases and 5 bases, there was a span of 15 bases. The CDR3 spans 14 residues. Germline CDR1 SGHTA, CDR2 FQGNSA.

This clonotype has a count of ten or more. The CDR3 coding sequence is TGCAGTGCTGCCCGGTCGCTTTCGGACGAGCAGTACTTC. Translated: CSAARSLSDEQYF. The chain combines TRBV20-1 with TRBJ2-7; D not certain. CDR1 and CDR2 from the germline V gene are DFQATT and SNEGSKA (reference sequence). Trimming took off 5 bases at V and 5 bases at J, with 16 bases between the two ends. The CDR3 consists of 13 residues.

The table lists this clonotype with many counts. The gene calls are TRBV6-4 and TRBJ2-3; D gene ambiguous. Germline CDR1 is MRHNA and CDR2 is SNTAGT. CDR3 length: 16 residues. With 2 bases removed from V and 0 bases from J, the gap between germline ends came to 12 bases. CDR3 protein: CASSDRAERSTDTQYF. In DNA, the CDR3 is TGTGCCAGCAGTGACAGGGCTGAAAGGAGCACAGATACGCAGTATTTT.

The chain uses TRBV20-1 and TRBJ2-5, with unresolved D. Trimming took off 6 bases at V and 5 bases at J, with 7 bases between the two ends. Germline CDR1 is DFQATT and CDR2 is SNEGSKA (reference sequence). The CDR3 runs 10 residues. The CDR3 loop is CSAGLETQYF. Here the CDR3 DNA reads TGCAGTGCGGGTTTGGAGACCCAGTACTTC.

The V and J genes are TRBV6-5 and TRBJ2-3; D remains unclear. Between the trimmed V and J ends, which lost 5 bases and 1 base, there was a span of 7 bases. CDR1 is MNHEY, CDR2 SVGAGI, per germline. There are 13 residues in the CDR3. CDR3 residues: CASSRHRTDTQYF. DNA of the CDR3: TGTGCCAGCAGTCGACACCGCACAGATACGCAGTATTTT.

This clonotype occurred many times. The V and J genes are TRBV3-1 and TRBJ2-7; 12 bases map to TRBD2. V was pared by 4 bases and J by 5 bases, with 9 bases of the junction left unmatched. The CDR3 runs to 16 residues. Germline values: CDR1 LGHDT, CDR2 YNNKEL (reference sequence). CDR3 coding DNA: TGTGCCAGCAGCCGGCTGCTAGCGGGAGGGCCTCACGAGCAGTACTTC. It encodes CASSRLLAGGPHEQYF.

This clonotype was counted ten times or more. The chain couples TRBV20-1 to TRBJ2-5, with D maybe TRBD1 (6 bases). Per the germline V gene, CDR1 is DFQATT and CDR2 is SNEGSKA (reference sequence). The length of the CDR3 is 14 residues. Trimming shortened V by 0 bases and J by 4 bases, and 12 bases separated the two germline ends. In DNA, the CDR3 is TGCAGTGCTAGAGAAGGGGGACGGTCAGAGACCCAGTACTTC. This translates into CSAREGGRSETQYF.

Many counts were recorded for this clonotype. The V call is TRBV7-9, the J call TRBJ2-7, with D perhaps being TRBD1 or TRBD2 (5 bases each). V lost 0 bases to trimming and J lost 3 bases, with 6 bases between them. From germline, CDR1 is SEHNR and CDR2 FQNEAQ (reference sequence). The CDR3 length is 13 residues. The CDR3 region has the DNA TGTGCCAGCAGCTTAGCGGGGGTCTACGAGCAGTACTTC. Protein product: CASSLAGVYEQYF.

The rearrangement uses TRBV6-1 and TRBJ2-3; TRBD1 or TRBD2 may be the D gene (6 bases each). This CDR3 has 12 residues. Per germline, CDR1 MNHNS and CDR2 SASEGT. The CDR3 bases are TGTGCAGGGGGAGGATTGACAGATACGCAGTATTTT. This translates into CAGGGLTDTQYF.

The rearrangement uses TRBV3-1 and TRBJ2-7; 9 positions agree with TRBD2. The trim removed 8 bases at V and 0 bases at J, leaving 2 bases unmatched. Germline CDR1 reads LGHDT; CDR2 reads YNNKEL (reference sequence). The CDR3 length is 13 residues. In nucleotides, the CDR3 is TGTGCCAGCGCGGGGGGGGCCTCCTACGAGCAGTACTTC. It yields the protein CASAGGASYEQYF.

This clonotype was seen at least ten times. The rearrangement joins TRBV7-9 to TRBJ2-1; D gene uncertain. CDR3 length equals 16 residues. Germline V CDR1 and CDR2: SEHNR, FQNEAQ (reference sequence). V was clipped by 5 bases and J by 0 bases, with 14 bases between them. The CDR3 coding sequence is TGTGCCAGCAGCCACGCTCAGCTGTCCTCCTACAATGAGCAGTTCTTC. Amino acids: CASSHAQLSSYNEQFF.

This clonotype was seen ten or more times. The V and J genes are TRBV5-6 and TRBJ1-1, with TRBD1 matching 7 bases. The CDR3 runs to 14 residues. Germline V gene lookup returns CDR1 SGHDT and CDR2 YYEEEE. V was clipped by 4 bases and J by 5 bases; unmatched bases: 8. CDR3 coding DNA: TGTGCCAGCAGCCCGGGACAGTTTCGGACTGAAGCTTTCTTT. This gives the protein CASSPGQFRTEAFF.

This clonotype showed up just a few times. V and J are TRBV27 and TRBJ2-6; TRBD1 agrees at 9 bases. Germline-derived CDR1 and CDR2 are MNHEY and SMNVEV (reference sequence). With 2 bases clipped from V and 3 bases from J, the junction kept 8 bases outside the gene matches. The CDR3 length is 18 residues. Here the CDR3 reads CASSLAGTGIGGANVLTF. The CDR3 coding sequence is TGTGCCAGCAGTTTAGCCGGGACAGGGATAGGTGGGGCCAACGTCCTGACTTTC.

The chain uses TRBV5-1 and TRBJ1-2; 10 positions match TRBD1. Germline CDR1 reads SGHRS; CDR2 reads YFSETQ. The V segment lost 3 bases and the J segment 3 bases; nucleotides outside the gene matches: 2. The CDR3 contains 14 residues. The CDR3 loop is CASSSDRGDYGYTF. DNA of the CDR3: TGCGCCAGCAGCTCGGACAGGGGGGACTATGGCTACACCTTC.

V is TRBV4-1 and J is TRBJ1-4, with D uncertain. Germline V gives CDR1 MGHRA, CDR2 YSYEKL. CDR3 length: 11 amino acids. V lost 6 bases and J lost 4, with 3 bases in between. The CDR3 protein is CASRNNEKLFF. The CDR3 region has the DNA TGCGCCAGCAGGAATAATGAAAAACTGTTTTTT.

At least ten counts were recorded for this clonotype. The chain joins TRBV5-6 to TRBJ1-5; 9 bases line up with TRBD1. Per the germline V gene, CDR1 is SGHDT and CDR2 is YYEEEE. Losses at the gene ends were 5 bases for V and 4 bases for J; bases not matched to a gene: 7. This CDR3 has 15 residues. CDR3: CASRSQGAGNQPQHF. CDR3 nucleotide sequence: TGTGCCAGCAGATCACAGGGGGCGGGAAATCAGCCCCAGCATTTT.

This clonotype was detected a few times. V gene TRBV20-1 combines with J gene TRBJ2-1; no clear D gene. Germline CDR1 and CDR2: DFQATT and SNEGSKA (reference sequence). There are 15 residues in the CDR3. V was pared by 3 bases and J by 0 bases, with 12 bases between. Here the CDR3 DNA reads TGCAGTGCTAGTGCGACACTAAACTCCTACAATGAGCAGTTCTTC. It codes for CSASATLNSYNEQFF.